This record looks at one T cell receptor beta chain sequence and its context. The data originate from a study of technical replicates of blood from a few donors. The method was immunoSEQ multiplex PCR; TCRdb's version includes in-frame clones alone and lacks a portion of them. The table includes roughly 72,000 clones, roughly 94% detected once. Germline V lookup: CDR1 SEHNR, CDR2 FQNEAQ (reference sequence). The CDR3 runs to 14 residues. Trimming took 4 bases from V and 9 from J; bases not matched to a gene: 7. The V gene is TRBV7-9, the J gene TRBJ2-3, with 10 bases matching TRBD1. Sequencing was done on a sample of T cells isolated from PBMCs. The source of this sequence is a human donor in good health. The CDR3: CASSSTGGAGTQYF. The CDR3 region has the DNA TGTGCCAGCAGCTCGACAGGGGGCGCAGGGACGCAGTATTTT.